The clone carrying this T cell receptor (beta chain) is medium-sized by share. Its specificity is not known. A library made for alpha chains picked up this beta chain off target, so its size means little. The V gene lost 11 bases and the J gene lost 6 bases, with 17 bases spanning the gap. Germline V gene lookup returns CDR1 SNHLY and CDR2 FYNNEI. The CDR3 spans 13 residues. The data are from a study of HIV-infected patients and healthy controls. Whole-study findings and limits: Compared with controls, mean Gini indices were significantly raised in HIV-infected repertoires, possibly indicating oligoclonality.

Roughly three months, about 14 weeks, into antiretroviral therapy, follow-up blood was collected. All unsorted peripheral T cells were captured because whole blood was used without fractionation. Alpha and beta constant-region primers primed reverse transcription of approximately 500 ng RNA. Separate chain-specific third strand synthesis with multiplexing indices produced the alpha and beta libraries. Second strand synthesis was primed from the SP2 site. TCRdb independently ran MiXCR on the 5' RACE reads; one entry per CDR3 protein. The sample has some 8,100 distinct CDR3 sequences; 6.5% to 7.5% are singletons.

The sequences come from blood, collected during antiretroviral therapy. J is TRBJ2-1 and V is TRBV2; D unclear. The sequence was collected from an adult with HIV infection. The CDR3: CAGLGSSGNEQFF. CDR3 sequence (DNA): TGTGCCGGATTGGGCAGCTCAGGCAATGAGCAGTTCTTC.